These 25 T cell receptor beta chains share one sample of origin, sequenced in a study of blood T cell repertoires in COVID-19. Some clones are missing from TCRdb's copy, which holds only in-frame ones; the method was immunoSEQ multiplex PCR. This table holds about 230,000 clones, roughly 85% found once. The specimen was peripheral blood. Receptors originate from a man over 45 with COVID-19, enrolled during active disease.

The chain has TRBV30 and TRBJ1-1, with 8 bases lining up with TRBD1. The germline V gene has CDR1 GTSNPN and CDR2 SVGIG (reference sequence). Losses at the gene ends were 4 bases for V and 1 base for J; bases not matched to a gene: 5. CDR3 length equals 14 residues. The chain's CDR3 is CAWNIDRGNTEAFF. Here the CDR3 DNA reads TGTGCCTGGAATATAGACAGGGGGAACACTGAAGCTTTCTTT.

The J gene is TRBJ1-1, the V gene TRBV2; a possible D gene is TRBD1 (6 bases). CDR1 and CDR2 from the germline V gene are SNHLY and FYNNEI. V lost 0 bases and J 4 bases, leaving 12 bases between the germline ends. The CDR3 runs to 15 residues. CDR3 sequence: CASSEALPRGTEAFF. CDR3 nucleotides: TGTGCCAGCAGTGAAGCGCTTCCCAGGGGCACTGAAGCTTTCTTT.

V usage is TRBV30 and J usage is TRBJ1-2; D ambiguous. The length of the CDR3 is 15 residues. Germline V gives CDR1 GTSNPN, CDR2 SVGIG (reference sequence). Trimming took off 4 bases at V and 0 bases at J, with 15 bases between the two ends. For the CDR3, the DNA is TGTGCCTGGAAGCCACAGACACTTACTAACTATGGCTACACCTTC. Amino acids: CAWKPQTLTNYGYTF.

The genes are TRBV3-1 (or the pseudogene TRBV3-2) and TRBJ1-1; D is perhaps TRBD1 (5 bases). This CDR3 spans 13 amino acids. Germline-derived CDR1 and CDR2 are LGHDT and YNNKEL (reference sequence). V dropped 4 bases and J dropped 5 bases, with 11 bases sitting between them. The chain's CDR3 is CASSRRQGTEAFF. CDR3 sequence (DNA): TGTGCCAGCAGCCGACGGCAGGGAACTGAAGCTTTCTTT.

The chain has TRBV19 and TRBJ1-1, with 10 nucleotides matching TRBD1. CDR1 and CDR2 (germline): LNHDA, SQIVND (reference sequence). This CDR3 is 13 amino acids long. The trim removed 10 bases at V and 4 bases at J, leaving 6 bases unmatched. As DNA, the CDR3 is TGTGCCACCGGACAGGGGGGTGTCACTGAAGCTTTCTTT. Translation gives CATGQGGVTEAFF.

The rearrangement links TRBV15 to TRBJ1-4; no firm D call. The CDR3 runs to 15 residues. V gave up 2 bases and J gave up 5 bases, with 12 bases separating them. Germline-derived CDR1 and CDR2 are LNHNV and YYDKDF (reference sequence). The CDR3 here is CATSRKAGKNEKLFF. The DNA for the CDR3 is TGTGCCACCAGCAGAAAGGCCGGGAAAAATGAAAAACTGTTTTTT.

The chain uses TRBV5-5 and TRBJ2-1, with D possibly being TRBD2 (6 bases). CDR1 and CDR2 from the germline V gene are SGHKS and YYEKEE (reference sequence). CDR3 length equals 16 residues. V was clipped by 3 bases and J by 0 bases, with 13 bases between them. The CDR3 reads CASSWGRGSSYNEQFF. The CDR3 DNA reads TGTGCCAGCAGCTGGGGACGGGGGAGCTCCTACAATGAGCAGTTCTTC. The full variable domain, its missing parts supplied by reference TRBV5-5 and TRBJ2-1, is DAGVTQSPTHLIKTRGQQVTLRCSPISGHKSVSWYQQVLGQGPQFIFQYYEKEERGRGNFPDRFSARQFPNYSSELNVNALLLGDSALYLCASSWGRGSSYNEQFFGPGTRLTVL.

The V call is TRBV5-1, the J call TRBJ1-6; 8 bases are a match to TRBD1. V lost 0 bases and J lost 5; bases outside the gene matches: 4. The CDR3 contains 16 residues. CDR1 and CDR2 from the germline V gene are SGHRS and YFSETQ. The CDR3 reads CASSLAGQGNNSPLHF. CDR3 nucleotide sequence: TGCGCCAGCAGCTTGGCCGGACAGGGTAATAATTCACCCCTCCACTTT.

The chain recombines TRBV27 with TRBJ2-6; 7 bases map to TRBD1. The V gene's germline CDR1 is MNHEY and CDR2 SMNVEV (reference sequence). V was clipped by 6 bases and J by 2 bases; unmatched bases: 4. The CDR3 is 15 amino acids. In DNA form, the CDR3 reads TGTGCCAGCAGGCGACAGGGTACTGGGGCCAACGTCCTGACTTTC. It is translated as CASRRQGTGANVLTF.

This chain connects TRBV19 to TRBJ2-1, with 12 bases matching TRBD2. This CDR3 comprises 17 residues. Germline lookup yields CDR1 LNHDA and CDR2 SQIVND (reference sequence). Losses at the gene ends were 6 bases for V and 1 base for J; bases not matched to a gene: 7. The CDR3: CASRPLAGGQSYNEQFF. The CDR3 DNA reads TGTGCCAGTAGACCCCTAGCGGGGGGGCAATCCTACAATGAGCAGTTCTTC.

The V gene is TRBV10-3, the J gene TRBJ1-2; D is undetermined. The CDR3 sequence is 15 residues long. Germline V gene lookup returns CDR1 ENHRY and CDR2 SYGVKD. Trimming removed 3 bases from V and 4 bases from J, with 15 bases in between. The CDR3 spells CAISDPGRDLYGYTF. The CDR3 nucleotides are TGTGCCATCAGTGACCCCGGGAGGGATCTCTATGGCTACACCTTC.

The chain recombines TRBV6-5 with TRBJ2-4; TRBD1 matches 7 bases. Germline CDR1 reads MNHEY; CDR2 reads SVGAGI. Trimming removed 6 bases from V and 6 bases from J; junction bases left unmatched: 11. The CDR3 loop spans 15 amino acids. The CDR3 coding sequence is TGTGCCAGCAGCCCAGATACAGGGGTTAGAAACATTCAGTACTTC. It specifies CASSPDTGVRNIQYF.

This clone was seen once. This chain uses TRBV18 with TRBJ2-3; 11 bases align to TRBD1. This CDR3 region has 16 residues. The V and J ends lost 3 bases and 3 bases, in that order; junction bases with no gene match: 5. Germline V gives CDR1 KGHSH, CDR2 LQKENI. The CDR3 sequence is CASSPNGQGATDTQYF. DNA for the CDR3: TGTGCCAGCTCACCCAACGGACAGGGGGCAACAGATACGCAGTATTTT.

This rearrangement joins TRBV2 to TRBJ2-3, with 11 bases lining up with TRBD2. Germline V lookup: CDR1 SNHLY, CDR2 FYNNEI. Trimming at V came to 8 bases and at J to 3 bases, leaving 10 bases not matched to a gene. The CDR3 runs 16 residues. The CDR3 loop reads CASRKLAGAQTDTQYF. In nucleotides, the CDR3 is TGTGCCAGCCGAAAACTAGCGGGGGCGCAAACAGATACGCAGTATTTT.

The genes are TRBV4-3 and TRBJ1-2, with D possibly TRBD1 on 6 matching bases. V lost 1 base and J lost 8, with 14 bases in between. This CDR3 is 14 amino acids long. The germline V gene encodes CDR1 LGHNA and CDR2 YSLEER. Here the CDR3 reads CASSQVGGAGGYTF. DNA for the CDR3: TGCGCCAGCAGCCAAGTAGGGGGAGCGGGGGGCTACACCTTC.

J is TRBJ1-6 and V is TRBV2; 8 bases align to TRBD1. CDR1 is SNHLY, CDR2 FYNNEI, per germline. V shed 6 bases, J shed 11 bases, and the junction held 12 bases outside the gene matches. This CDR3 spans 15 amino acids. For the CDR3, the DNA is TGTGCCAGCAGCGCTCTGGGGACAGGCAAAACACCCCTCCACTTT. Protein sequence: CASSALGTGKTPLHF.

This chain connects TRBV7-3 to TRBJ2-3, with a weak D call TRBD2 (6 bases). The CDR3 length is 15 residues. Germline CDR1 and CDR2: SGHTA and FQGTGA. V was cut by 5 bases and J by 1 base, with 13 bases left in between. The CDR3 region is CASSPIGGGTDTQYF. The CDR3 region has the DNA TGTGCCAGCAGCCCTATAGGCGGGGGCACAGATACGCAGTATTTT. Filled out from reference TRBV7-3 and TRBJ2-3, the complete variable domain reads GAGVSQTPSNKVTEKGKYVELRCDPISGHTALYWYRQSLGQGPEFLIYFQGTGAADDSGLPNDRFFAVRPEGSVSTLKIQRTERGDSAVYLCASSPIGGGTDTQYFGPGTRLTVL.

In DNA, the CDR3 is TGTGCCAGCAGCTCCAGGGGGCTTTACGCCTACGAGCAGTACTTC. Its protein is CASSSRGLYAYEQYF. The chain recombines TRBV7-2 with TRBJ2-7; 8 bases agree with TRBD1. The CDR3 is made up of 15 amino acids. J lost 2 bases, V lost 4 bases, and 7 bases had no gene match. Germline lookup yields CDR1 SGHTA and CDR2 FQGNSA.

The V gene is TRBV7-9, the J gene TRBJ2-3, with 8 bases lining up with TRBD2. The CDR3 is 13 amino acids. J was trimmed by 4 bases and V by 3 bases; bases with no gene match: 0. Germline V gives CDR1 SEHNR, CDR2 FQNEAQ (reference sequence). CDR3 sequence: CASSFGGADTQYF. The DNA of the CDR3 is TGTGCCAGCAGCTTCGGGGGGGCAGATACGCAGTATTTT. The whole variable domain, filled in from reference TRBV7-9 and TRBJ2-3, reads DTGVSQNPRHKITKRGQNVTFRCDPISEHNRLYWYRQTLGQGPEFLTYFQNEAQLEKSRLLSDRFSAERPKGSFSTLEIQRTEQGDSAMYLCASSFGGADTQYFGPGTRLTVL.

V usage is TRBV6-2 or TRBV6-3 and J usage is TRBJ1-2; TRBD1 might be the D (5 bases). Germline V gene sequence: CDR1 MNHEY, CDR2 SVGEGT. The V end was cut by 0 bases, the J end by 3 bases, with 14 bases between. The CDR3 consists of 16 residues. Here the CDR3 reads CASSYSTVGGDYGYTF. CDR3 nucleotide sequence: TGTGCCAGCAGTTACTCGACGGTTGGAGGGGACTATGGCTACACCTTC.

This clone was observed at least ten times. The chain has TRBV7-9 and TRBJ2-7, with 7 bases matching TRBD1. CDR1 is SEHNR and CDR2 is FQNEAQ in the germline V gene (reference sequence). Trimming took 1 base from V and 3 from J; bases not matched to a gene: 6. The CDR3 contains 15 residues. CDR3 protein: CASSLVNRGDYEQYF. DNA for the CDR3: TGTGCCAGCAGCTTAGTAAACAGGGGAGACTACGAGCAGTACTTC.

CDR3 sequence: CASSEREGTLPYEQYF. For the CDR3, the DNA is TGTGCCAGCAGTGAAAGGGAGGGAACCTTGCCATACGAGCAGTACTTC. This rearrangement joins TRBV2 to TRBJ2-7; 7 positions agree with TRBD2. The trim removed 2 bases at V and 4 bases at J, leaving 11 bases unmatched. Germline CDR1 reads SNHLY; CDR2 reads FYNNEI. This CDR3 has 16 residues. Filled out from reference TRBV2 and TRBJ2-7, the complete variable domain reads EPEVTQTPSHQVTQMGQEVILRCVPISNHLYFYWYRQILGQKVEFLVSFYNNEISEKSEIFDDQFSVERPDGSNFTLKIRSTKLEDSAMYFCASSEREGTLPYEQYFGPGTRLTVT.

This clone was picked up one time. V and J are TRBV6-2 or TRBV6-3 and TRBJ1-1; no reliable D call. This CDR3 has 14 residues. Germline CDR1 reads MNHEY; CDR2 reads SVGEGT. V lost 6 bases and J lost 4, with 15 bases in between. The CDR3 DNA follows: TGTGCCAGCAGCTGGCCCCCTGAGGGCACTGAAGCTTTCTTT. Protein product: CASSWPPEGTEAFF.

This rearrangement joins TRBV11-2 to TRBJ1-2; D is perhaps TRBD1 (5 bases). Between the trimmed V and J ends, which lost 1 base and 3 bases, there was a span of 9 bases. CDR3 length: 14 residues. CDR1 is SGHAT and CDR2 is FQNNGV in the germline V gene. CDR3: CASSLGREDYGYTF. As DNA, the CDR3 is TGTGCCAGCAGCTTAGGCAGGGAGGACTATGGCTACACCTTC.

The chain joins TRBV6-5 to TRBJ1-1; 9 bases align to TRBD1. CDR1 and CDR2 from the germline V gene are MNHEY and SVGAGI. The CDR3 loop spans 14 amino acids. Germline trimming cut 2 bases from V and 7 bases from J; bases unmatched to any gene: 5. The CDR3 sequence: CASSYPGQGREAFF. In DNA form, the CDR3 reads TGTGCCAGCAGTTACCCTGGACAGGGGCGTGAAGCTTTCTTT.